A single sample is the source of the 5 T cell receptor beta chains below, sequenced in a study of CD4 and CD8 cells across lung adenocarcinoma regions. TCRdb recomputed calls from the PCR reads with MiXCR, one row per CDR3 protein. The repertoire holds fewer than 20,000 distinct CDR3 sequences, 51% seen once, with about three fifths in the top ten. The sample taken for sequencing was CD8+ T cells from the center of a lung tumor. All receptors come from a female donor with lung adenocarcinoma. The CD4 and CD8 labels of this study may be unreliable.

This clonotype was detected ten times or more. One junction end does not reproduce the germline sequence, and a read error may be involved. V gene TRBV6-6 combines with J gene TRBJ2-2, with a possible D match to TRBD1 (6 bases). The CDR3 covers 15 residues. The germline CDR1 and CDR2 sequences are MNHNY and SVGAGI (reference sequence). The CDR3 protein is CASRATRGNAGELFF. As DNA, the CDR3 is TGTGCCAGCAGGGCAACTAGGGGGAACGCCGGGGAGCTGTTTTTT.

This clonotype was counted a few times. A much larger clone lies a single base off, so this may be a read error. The rearrangement uses TRBV6-5 and TRBJ2-3, with TRBD1 matching over 9 bases. TRBJ2-1 matches the DNA end more closely, so the J call is doubtful. Germline-derived CDR1 and CDR2 are MNHEY and SVGAGI. The CDR3 is 15 residues long. Here the CDR3 DNA reads TGTGCCAGCAGTTCCCCGGACAGGGGACTCTACGAGCAGTTCTTC. Protein sequence: CASSSPDRGLYEQFF.

This clonotype is medium-sized. The chain couples TRBV27 to TRBJ1-1, with 7 positions matching TRBD1. V gave up 0 bases and J gave up 4 bases; unmatched junction bases: 5. CDR3 length: 15 residues. Germline values: CDR1 MNHEY, CDR2 SMNVEV (reference sequence). CDR3 in DNA: TGTGCCAGCAGTTTATCCGCAACAGGGGCCACTGAAGCTTTCTTT. Its protein is CASSLSATGATEAFF.

This clonotype occurred many times. The genes are TRBV6-1 and TRBJ1-4; D is unclear. The CDR3 loop spans 14 amino acids. Trimming removed 6 bases from V and 4 bases from J, with 12 bases in between. The germline gives CDR1 MNHNS, CDR2 SASEGT. CDR3 coding DNA: TGTGCCAGCAGCCTCGGACGGCTTAATGAAAAACTGTTTTTT. It encodes CASSLGRLNEKLFF.

In the case of this clonotype: A read error may produce the germline difference seen at one junction end. This chain joins TRBV6-5 and TRBJ1-1; possibly TRBD1 for D (6 bases). The CDR3 is 14 amino acids. Germline V gene lookup returns CDR1 MNHEY and CDR2 SVGAGI. The CDR3 coding sequence is TGTGCCAGCAGTTACGCTGGGGGGGACACTGAAGCTTATTTT. It translates to CASSYAGGDTEAYF.